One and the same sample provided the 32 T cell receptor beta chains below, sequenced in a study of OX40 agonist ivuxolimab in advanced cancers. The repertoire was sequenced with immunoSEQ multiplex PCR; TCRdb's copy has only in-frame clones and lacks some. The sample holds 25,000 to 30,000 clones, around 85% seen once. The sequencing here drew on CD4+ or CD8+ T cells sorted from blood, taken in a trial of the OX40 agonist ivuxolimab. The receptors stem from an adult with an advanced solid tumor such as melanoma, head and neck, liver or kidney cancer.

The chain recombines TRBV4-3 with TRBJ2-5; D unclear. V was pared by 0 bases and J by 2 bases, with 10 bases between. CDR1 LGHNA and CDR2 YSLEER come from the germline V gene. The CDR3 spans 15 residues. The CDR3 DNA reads TGCGCCAGCAGCCAAGATCTCACGTTTCAAGAGACCCAGTACTTC. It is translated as CASSQDLTFQETQYF.

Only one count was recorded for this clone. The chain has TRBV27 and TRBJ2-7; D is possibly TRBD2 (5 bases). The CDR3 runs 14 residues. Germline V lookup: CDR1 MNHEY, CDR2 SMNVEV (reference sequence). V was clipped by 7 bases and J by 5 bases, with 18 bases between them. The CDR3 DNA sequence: TGTGCCAGCACCCTTTACCCGGGAAGGAACGAGCAGTACTTC. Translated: CASTLYPGRNEQYF.

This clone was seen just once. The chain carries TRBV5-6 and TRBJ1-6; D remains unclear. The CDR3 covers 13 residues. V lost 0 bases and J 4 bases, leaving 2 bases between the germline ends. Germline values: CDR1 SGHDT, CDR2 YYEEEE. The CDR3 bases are TGTGCCAGCAGCTTGGGGTATAATTCACCCCTCCACTTT. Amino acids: CASSLGYNSPLHF.

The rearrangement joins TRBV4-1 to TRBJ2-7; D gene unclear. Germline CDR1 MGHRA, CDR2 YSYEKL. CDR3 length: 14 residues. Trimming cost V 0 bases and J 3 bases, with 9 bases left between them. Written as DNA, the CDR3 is TGCGCCAGCAGCCAAGAATTGGCAGACTACGAGCAGTACTTC. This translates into CASSQELADYEQYF.

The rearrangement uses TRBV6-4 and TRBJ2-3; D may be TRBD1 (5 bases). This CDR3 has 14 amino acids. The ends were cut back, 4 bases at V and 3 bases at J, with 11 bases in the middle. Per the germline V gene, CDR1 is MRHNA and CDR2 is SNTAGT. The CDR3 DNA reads TGTGCCAGCAGTGCAAATCCAGGGACAGATACGCAGTATTTT. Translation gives CASSANPGTDTQYF.

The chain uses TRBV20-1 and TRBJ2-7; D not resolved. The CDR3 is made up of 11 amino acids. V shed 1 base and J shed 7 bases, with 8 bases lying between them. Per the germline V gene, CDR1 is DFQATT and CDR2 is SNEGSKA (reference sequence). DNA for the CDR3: TGCAGTGCTAGAGTAGGCAGAGAGCAGTACTTC. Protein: CSARVGREQYF.

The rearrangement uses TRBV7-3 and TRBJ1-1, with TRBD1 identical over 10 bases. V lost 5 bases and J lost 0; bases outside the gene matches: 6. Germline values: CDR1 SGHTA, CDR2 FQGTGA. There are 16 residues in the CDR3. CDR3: CASSPDRGPMNTEAFF. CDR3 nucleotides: TGTGCCAGCAGCCCTGACAGGGGGCCGATGAACACTGAAGCTTTCTTT. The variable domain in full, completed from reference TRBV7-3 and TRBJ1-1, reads GAGVSQTPSNKVTEKGKYVELRCDPISGHTALYWYRQSLGQGPEFLIYFQGTGAADDSGLPNDRFFAVRPEGSVSTLKIQRTERGDSAVYLCASSPDRGPMNTEAFFGQGTRLTVV.

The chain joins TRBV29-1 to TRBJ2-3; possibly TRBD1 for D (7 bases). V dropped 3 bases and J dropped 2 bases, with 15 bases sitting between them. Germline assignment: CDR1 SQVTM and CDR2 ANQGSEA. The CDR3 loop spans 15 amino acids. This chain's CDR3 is CSVDIPRGVTDTQYF. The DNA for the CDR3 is TGCAGCGTTGATATTCCCAGGGGGGTCACAGATACGCAGTATTTT.

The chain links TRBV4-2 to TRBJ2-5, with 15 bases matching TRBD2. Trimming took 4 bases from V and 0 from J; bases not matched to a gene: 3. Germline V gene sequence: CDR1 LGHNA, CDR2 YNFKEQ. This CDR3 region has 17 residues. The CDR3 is CASSPGLAGGNQETQYF. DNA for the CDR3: TGTGCCAGCAGCCCGGGACTAGCGGGGGGAAACCAAGAGACCCAGTACTTC.

In DNA form, the CDR3 reads TGCGCCAGCAGCCAAGATTGGGGACAGGGACTCCCCAATCAGCCCCAGCATTTT. Translation gives CASSQDWGQGLPNQPQHF. The V call is TRBV4-1, the J call TRBJ1-5, with TRBD1 matching over 9 bases. In germline, CDR1 is MGHRA, CDR2 YSYEKL. The trim removed 0 bases at V and 3 bases at J, leaving 9 bases unmatched. This CDR3 is built from 18 residues.

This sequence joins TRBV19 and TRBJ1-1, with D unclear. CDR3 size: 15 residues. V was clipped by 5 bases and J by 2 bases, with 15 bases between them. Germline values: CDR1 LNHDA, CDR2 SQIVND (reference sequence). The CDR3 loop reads CASSQALLLNTEAFF. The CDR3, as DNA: TGTGCCAGTAGTCAGGCGCTTCTCCTAAACACTGAAGCTTTCTTT.

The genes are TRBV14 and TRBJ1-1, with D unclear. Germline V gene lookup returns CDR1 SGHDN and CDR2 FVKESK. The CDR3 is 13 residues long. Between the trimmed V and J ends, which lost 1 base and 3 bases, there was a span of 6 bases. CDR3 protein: CASSQVGYTEAFF. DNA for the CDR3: TGTGCCAGCAGCCAAGTTGGGTACACTGAAGCTTTCTTT.

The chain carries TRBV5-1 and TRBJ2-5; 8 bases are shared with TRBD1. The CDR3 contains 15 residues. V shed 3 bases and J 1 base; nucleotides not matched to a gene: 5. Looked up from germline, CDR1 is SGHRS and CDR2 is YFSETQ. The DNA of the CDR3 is TGCGCCAGCAGCTCAAAGGACAGGGTCCAAGAGACCCAGTACTTC. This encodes CASSSKDRVQETQYF.

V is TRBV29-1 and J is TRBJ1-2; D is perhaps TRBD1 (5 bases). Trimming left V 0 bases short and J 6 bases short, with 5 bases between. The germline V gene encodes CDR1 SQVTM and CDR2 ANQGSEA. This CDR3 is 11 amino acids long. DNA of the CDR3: TGCAGCGTTGAAGACAGGGATGGCTACACCTTC. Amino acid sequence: CSVEDRDGYTF. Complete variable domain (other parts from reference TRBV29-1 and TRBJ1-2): SAVISQKPSRDICQRGTSLTIQCQVDSQVTMMFWYRQQPGQSLTLIATANQGSEATYESGFVIDKFPISRPNLTFSTLTVSNMSPEDSSIYLCSVEDRDGYTFGSGTRLTVV.

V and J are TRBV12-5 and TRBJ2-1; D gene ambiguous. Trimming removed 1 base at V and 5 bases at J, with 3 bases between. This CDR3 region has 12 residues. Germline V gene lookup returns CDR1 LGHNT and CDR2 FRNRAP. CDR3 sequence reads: CASGLGDNEQFF. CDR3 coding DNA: TGTGCTAGTGGTTTGGGAGACAATGAGCAGTTCTTC.

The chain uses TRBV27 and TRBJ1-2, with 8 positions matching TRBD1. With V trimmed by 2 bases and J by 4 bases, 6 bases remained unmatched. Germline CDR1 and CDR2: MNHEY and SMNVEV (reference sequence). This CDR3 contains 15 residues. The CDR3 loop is CASSLGTGGFYGYTF. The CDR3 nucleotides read TGTGCCAGCAGTTTAGGAACAGGGGGTTTCTATGGCTACACCTTC.

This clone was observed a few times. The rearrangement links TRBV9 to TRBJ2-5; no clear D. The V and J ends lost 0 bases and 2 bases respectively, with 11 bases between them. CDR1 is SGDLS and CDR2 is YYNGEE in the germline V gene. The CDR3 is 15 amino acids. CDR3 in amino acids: CASSVAGRPQETQYF. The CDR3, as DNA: TGTGCCAGCAGCGTAGCAGGTCGCCCACAAGAGACCCAGTACTTC.

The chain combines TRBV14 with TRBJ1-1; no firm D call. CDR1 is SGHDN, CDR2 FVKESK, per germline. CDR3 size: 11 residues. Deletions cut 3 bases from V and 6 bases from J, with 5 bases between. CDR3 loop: CASSHYSEAFF. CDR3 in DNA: TGTGCCAGCAGCCATTACTCTGAAGCTTTCTTT.

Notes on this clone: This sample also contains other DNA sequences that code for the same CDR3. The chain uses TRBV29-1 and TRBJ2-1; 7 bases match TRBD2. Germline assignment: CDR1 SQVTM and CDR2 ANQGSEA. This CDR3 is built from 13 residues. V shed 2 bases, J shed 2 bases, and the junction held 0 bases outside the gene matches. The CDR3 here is CSVERGAYNEQFF. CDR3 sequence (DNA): TGCAGCGTTGAACGGGGGGCCTACAATGAGCAGTTCTTC.

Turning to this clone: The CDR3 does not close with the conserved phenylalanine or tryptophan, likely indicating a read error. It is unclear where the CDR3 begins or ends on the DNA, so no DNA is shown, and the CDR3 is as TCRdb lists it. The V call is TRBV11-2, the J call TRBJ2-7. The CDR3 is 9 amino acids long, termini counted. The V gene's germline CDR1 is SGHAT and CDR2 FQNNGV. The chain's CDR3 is CASSFRTVD.

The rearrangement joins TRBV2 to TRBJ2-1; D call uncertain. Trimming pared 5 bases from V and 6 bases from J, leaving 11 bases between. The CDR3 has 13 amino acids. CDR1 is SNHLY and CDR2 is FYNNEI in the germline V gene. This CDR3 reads CASSPWASNEQFF. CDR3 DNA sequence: TGTGCCAGCAGTCCCTGGGCCTCCAATGAGCAGTTCTTC.

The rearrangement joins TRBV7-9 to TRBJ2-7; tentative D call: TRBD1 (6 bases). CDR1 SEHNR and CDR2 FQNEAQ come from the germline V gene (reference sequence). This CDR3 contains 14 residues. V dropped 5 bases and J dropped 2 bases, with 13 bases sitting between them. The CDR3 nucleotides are TGTGCCAGCAGCGGACCGGGACACCCCTACGAGCAGTACTTC. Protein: CASSGPGHPYEQYF. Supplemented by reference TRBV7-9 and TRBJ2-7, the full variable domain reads DTGVSQNPRHKITKRGQNVTFRCDPISEHNRLYWYRQTLGQGPEFLTYFQNEAQLEKSRLLSDRFSAERPKGSFSTLEIQRTEQGDSAMYLCASSGPGHPYEQYFGPGTRLTVT.

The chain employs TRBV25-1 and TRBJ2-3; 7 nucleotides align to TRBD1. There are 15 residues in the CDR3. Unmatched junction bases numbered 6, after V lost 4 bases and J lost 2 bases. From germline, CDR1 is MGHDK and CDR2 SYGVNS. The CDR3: CASSVGQFYTDTQYF. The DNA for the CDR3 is TGTGCCAGCAGTGTGGGACAGTTTTACACAGATACGCAGTATTTT.

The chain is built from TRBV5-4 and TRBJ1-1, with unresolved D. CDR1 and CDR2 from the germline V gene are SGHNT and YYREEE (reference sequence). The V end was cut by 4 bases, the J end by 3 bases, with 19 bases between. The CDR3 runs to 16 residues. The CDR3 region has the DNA TGTGCCAGCAGCCCATTGAAAGGCACCTATCACACTGAAGCTTTCTTT. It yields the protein CASSPLKGTYHTEAFF. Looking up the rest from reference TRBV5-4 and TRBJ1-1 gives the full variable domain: ETGVTQSPTHLIKTRGQQVTLRCSSQSGHNTVSWYQQALGQGPQFIFQYYREEENGRGNFPPRFSGLQFPNYSSELNVNALELDDSALYLCASSPLKGTYHTEAFFGQGTRLTVV.

This CDR3 reads CASSYGLAGPYEQYF. The CDR3 bases are TGTGCCAGCAGTTACGGTCTAGCGGGCCCCTACGAGCAGTACTTC. This sequence joins TRBV6-5 and TRBJ2-7; TRBD2 matches at 8 bases. The junction had 5 bases not matched to a gene; V was cut back by 2 bases and J by 2 bases. Germline loops: CDR1 MNHEY, CDR2 SVGAGI. This CDR3 comprises 15 residues.

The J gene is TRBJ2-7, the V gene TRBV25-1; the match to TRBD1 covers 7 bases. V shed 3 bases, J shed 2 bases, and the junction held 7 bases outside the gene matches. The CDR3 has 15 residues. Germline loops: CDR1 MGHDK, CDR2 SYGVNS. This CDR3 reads CASSDPRDSPYEQYF. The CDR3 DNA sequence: TGTGCCAGCAGTGATCCCCGGGACAGCCCCTACGAGCAGTACTTC.

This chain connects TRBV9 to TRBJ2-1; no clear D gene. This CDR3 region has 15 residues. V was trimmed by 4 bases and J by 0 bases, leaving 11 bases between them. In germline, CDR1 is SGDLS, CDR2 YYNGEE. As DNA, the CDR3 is TGTGCCAGCAGCCAGACGGCGAGCTCCTACAATGAGCAGTTCTTC. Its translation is CASSQTASSYNEQFF.

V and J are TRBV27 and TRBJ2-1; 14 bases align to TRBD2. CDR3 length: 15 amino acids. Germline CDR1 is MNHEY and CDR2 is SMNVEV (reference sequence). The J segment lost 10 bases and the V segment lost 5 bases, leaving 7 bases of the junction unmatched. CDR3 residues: CASSKGLAGVLEQFF. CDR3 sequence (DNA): TGTGCCAGCAGTAAGGGACTAGCGGGAGTTTTAGAGCAGTTCTTC.

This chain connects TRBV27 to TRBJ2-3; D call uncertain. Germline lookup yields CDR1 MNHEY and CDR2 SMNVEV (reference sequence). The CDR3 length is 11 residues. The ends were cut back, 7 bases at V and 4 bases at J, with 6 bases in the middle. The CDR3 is CASIGSDTQYF. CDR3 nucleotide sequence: TGTGCCAGCATTGGGTCAGATACGCAGTATTTT.

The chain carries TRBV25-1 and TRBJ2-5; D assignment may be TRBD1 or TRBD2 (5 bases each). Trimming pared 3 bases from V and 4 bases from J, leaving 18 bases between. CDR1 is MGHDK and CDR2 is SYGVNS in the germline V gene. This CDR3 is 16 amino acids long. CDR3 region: CASSDRGVLGAETQYF. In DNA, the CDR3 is TGTGCCAGCAGTGATAGGGGAGTCCTCGGGGCAGAGACCCAGTACTTC.

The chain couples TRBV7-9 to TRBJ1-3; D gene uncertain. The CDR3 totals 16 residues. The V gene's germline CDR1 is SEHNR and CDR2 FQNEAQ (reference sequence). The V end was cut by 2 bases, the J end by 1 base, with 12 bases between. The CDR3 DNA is TGTGCCAGCAGCTTAAGTCAAAGCTATTCTGGAAACACCATATATTTT. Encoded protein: CASSLSQSYSGNTIYF.

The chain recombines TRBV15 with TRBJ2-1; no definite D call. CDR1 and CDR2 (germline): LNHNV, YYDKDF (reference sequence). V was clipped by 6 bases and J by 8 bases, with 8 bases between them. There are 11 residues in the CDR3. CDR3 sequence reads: CATSRVHEQFF. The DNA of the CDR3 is TGTGCCACCAGTCGGGTTCATGAGCAGTTCTTC.